The text below deals with one T cell receptor (beta chain). This clone appeared a single time. Its binding antigen is unknown. No quality values exist for individual bases; no much larger clone is one base distant. The data derive from a study of chemoradiotherapy in HPV16-positive cancers (dated by TCRdb to the early 2020s). About the study as a whole: Candidate HPV-specific T-cell clones and common TCR motifs were defined by functional T-cell assays performed on cells from two HPV16-positive patients. The study asked whether T-cell immunity to the HPV oncoproteins E6 and E7 changes during chemoradiotherapy and whether this immunity affects survival. The candidate HPV-specific TCRs and motifs were subsequently tracked in TCR repertoires obtained from 70 to 95 patients with HPV-related cancers. General findings and caveats noted by the study authors: Expansion of candidate HPV-specific clones and E7-related TCR motifs was observed in the tumor microenvironment during treatment, whereas no such expansion was observed for non-HPV-specific T cells. Improved recurrence-free survival in HPV16-positive patients was associated with expansion of HPV-responsive T cells during chemoradiotherapy. The functional definition of HPV-specific T cells was derived from only two HPV16-positive patients, and the survival association was reported for HPV16-positive patients.

Repertoires were sampled repeatedly over the course of chemoradiotherapy so that clonal expansion in the tumor microenvironment could be followed. Libraries were constructed by the immunoSEQ multiplex PCR assay. The immuneACCESS repertoire file appears here via TCRdb, limited to in-frame rearrangements. These files lack a portion of the clones; in checked studies, under half of the deficit traces to unresolved V genes, and the cause of the others is not known. The sample table shows around 6,600 clones, and 81% are seen once. In total, the top ten clones hold more than 6.5% of the sample. V is shortened by 5 bases, J by 6 bases, and the region joining them spans 17 bases. Looking up the germline V gene yields CDR1 SGHTA and CDR2 FQGNSA. The CDR3, from cysteine to phenylalanine, totals 14 residues. Here the CDR3 DNA is all that survives: 42 bases in frame from base 1.

The rearrangement joined TRBV7-2 to TRBJ2-7; perhaps TRBD2 is the D gene, with 6 bases matching. This specimen was tumor tissue, taken from a patient who underwent chemoradiotherapy. This sequence originates from a human donor with HPV-associated anogenital cancer. The DNA reads TGTGCCAGCAGCCCCGAGACACTAGCCCTCGAGCAGTACTTC. This is translated as CASSPETLALEQYF. The CDR3 plus the reference TRBV7-2 and TRBJ2-7 genes for the other parts give the full variable domain: GAGVSQSPSNKVTEKGKDVELRCDPISGHTALYWYRQSLGQGLEFLIYFQGNSAPDKSGLPSDRFSAERTGGSVSTLTIQRTQQEDSAVYLCASSPETLALEQYFGPGTRLTVT.